One T cell receptor beta chain is described in this entry. Its target is unknown. The protocol was immunoSEQ multiplex PCR, while the TCRdb copy is restricted to in-frame clones and leaves out a portion. The table has some 7,500 clones, around 84% seen once. Unmatched junction bases numbered 4, after V lost 0 bases and J lost 2 bases. The CDR3 totals 17 residues. The germline gives CDR1 LGHNT, CDR2 FRNRAP. This sample was included in a study of PD-1 blockade in classical Hodgkin lymphoma. The study, taken as a whole, reports: At baseline, newly diagnosed patients reportedly showed less TCR diversity than healthy donors.

Each of the patients experienced relapse following autologous stem cell transplantation, and their brentuximab vedotin exposure differed. This sequence originates from a human donor with classical Hodgkin lymphoma. The rearrangement joins TRBV12-5 to TRBJ2-3; 11 bases fit TRBD2. The input for sequencing was peripheral blood mononuclear cells (PBMCs), taken at baseline. Here the CDR3 reads CASGLVIAGGDTDTQYF. As DNA, the CDR3 is TGTGCTAGTGGTTTGGTAATAGCGGGAGGGGACACAGATACGCAGTATTTT.